These 15 T cell receptor beta chains were sequenced from one sample in a study of shared clonotypes between healthy human individuals. TCRdb's copy holds only in-frame clones and misses some; the assay was immunoSEQ multiplex PCR. The sample shows 950,000 to 1,100,000 clones, 65% to 80% of them seen only once. The specimen was memory CD4+ T cells sorted from blood. Subset given: CD45RA-negative fraction. The receptors come from a man aged 18 to 30 in good health.

V and J are TRBV25-1 and TRBJ1-1; 8 bases map to TRBD1. Germline values: CDR1 MGHDK, CDR2 SYGVNS. V dropped 2 bases and J dropped 1; count of bases not matched to a gene: 3. The CDR3 is 15 amino acids. The CDR3 sequence: CASSERTGPNTEAFF. CDR3 nucleotides: TGTGCCAGCAGTGAACGGACAGGGCCGAACACTGAAGCTTTCTTT.

About this clone itself: Different DNA sequences within this sample yield the same CDR3. This chain links TRBV5-1 with TRBJ1-3; 8 positions match TRBD1. Germline CDR1 SGHRS, CDR2 YFSETQ. The CDR3 length is 14 residues. Trimming at V came to 4 bases and at J to 4 bases, leaving 4 bases not matched to a gene. CDR3 in amino acids: CASSLDRGGNTIYF. DNA of the CDR3: TGCGCCAGCAGCCTAGACAGGGGAGGAAACACCATATATTTT.

The chain is built from TRBV29-1 and TRBJ2-5; TRBD1 matches 7 bases. This CDR3 is 13 amino acids long. CDR1 and CDR2 (germline): SQVTM, ANQGSEA. Trimming at V came to 5 bases and at J to 5 bases, leaving 8 bases not matched to a gene. CDR3 in DNA: TGCAGCGTTAAGACAGGGCCGACGGAGACCCAGTACTTC. Residues: CSVKTGPTETQYF.

V is TRBV28 and J is TRBJ2-3; D call uncertain. This CDR3 has 16 amino acids. With 4 bases removed from V and 0 bases from J, the gap between germline ends came to 14 bases. Germline V gene lookup returns CDR1 MDHEN and CDR2 SYDVKM. CDR3 bases: TGTGCCAGCAGTTCGTCACGGACGGCGAGCACAGATACGCAGTATTTT. It encodes CASSSSRTASTDTQYF. The full variable domain, completed using reference TRBV28 and TRBJ2-3, is DVKVTQSSRYLVKRTGEKVFLECVQDMDHENMFWYRQDPGLGLRLIYFSYDVKMKEKGDIPEGYSVSREKKERFSLILESASTNQTSMYLCASSSSRTASTDTQYFGPGTRLTVL.

This clone was counted only a few times. For the CDR3, the DNA is TGTGCCAGTAGTATGGGTACAGGGGGCAGGGCTGAGCAGTTCTTC. Residues: CASSMGTGGRAEQFF. The V gene is TRBV19, the J gene TRBJ2-1, with TRBD1 matching over 9 bases. The CDR3 runs to 15 residues. Germline lookup yields CDR1 LNHDA and CDR2 SQIVND (reference sequence). V dropped 3 bases and J dropped 9; count of bases not matched to a gene: 9.

This chain joins TRBV5-1 and TRBJ2-3; 7 bases line up with TRBD2. The CDR3 loop spans 17 amino acids. J gave up 4 bases and V 0 bases, and 11 bases lay outside the gene matches. Germline CDR1 reads SGHRS; CDR2 reads YFSETQ. CDR3 nucleotides: TGCGCCAGCAGCTTGGCCCCTAGCGGATTAGCGCCAGATACGCAGTATTTT. Encoded protein: CASSLAPSGLAPDTQYF.

In this sample, this clone turned up once. The junction shows a germline mismatch at one end, possibly a read error. The identical CDR3 is also encoded by other nucleotide sequences in the sample. J is TRBJ2-7 and V is TRBV11-2; no clear D. Looked up from germline, CDR1 is SGHAT and CDR2 is FQNNGV. The CDR3 has 13 amino acids. CDR3 protein: CASSLVHGLEQYF. The DNA for the CDR3 is TGTGCCAGCAGTTTAGTCCATGGGCTCGAGCAGTACTTC. Full variable domain (rest looked up from reference TRBV11-2 and TRBJ2-7): EAGVAQSPRYKIIEKRQSVAFWCNPISGHATLYWYQQILGQGPKLLIQFQNNGVVDDSQLPKDRFSAERLKGVDSTLKIQPAKLEDSAVYLCASSLVHGLEQYFGPGTRLTVT.

This clone was found a few times. The gene calls are TRBV28 and TRBJ2-7; D tentatively reads TRBD1 or TRBD2 (6 bases each). This CDR3 comprises 14 residues. Germline values: CDR1 MDHEN, CDR2 SYDVKM. The germline V and J ends were trimmed by 2 bases and 4 bases, with 12 bases remaining between them. DNA of the CDR3: TGTGCCAGCAGTTTAGTAGGGGGGCATTACGAGCAGTACTTC. The encoded protein is CASSLVGGHYEQYF.

In the case of this clone: One junction end disagrees with the germline gene, perhaps due to a read error. The chain carries TRBV30 and TRBJ1-6; 8 bases line up with TRBD1. CDR3 length: 13 residues. Germline assignment: CDR1 GTSNPN and CDR2 SVGIG (reference sequence). The CDR3 coding sequence is TGTGCTTGGACGGGACAGGTGAAATCACCCCTCCACTTT. It is translated as CAWTGQVKSPLHF.

About this clone: A far bigger clonotype differs at one base, so this is likely a read error. At the DNA level, this CDR3 is encoded by other sequences in the same sample as well. The J gene is TRBJ1-1, the V gene TRBV5-1, with 8 positions matching TRBD1. Germline V lookup: CDR1 SGHRS, CDR2 YFSETQ. J gave up 1 base and V 0 bases, and 2 bases lay outside the gene matches. CDR3 size: 15 residues. Here the CDR3 reads CASSLGGQGNTEAFF. The CDR3 bases are TGCGCCAGCAGCTTGGGTGGACAGGGGAACACTGAAGCTTTCTTT.

This clone was detected once. This sequence joins TRBV2 and TRBJ2-3; 8 nucleotides align to TRBD1. CDR3 size: 14 residues. V shed 6 bases and J 4 bases; nucleotides not matched to a gene: 6. Germline V lookup: CDR1 SNHLY, CDR2 FYNNEI. CDR3 sequence (DNA): TGTGCCAGCAGCATAGACAGGGGACCAGATACGCAGTATTTT. Its protein is CASSIDRGPDTQYF.

The chain recombines TRBV30 with TRBJ1-2; possible D gene TRBD1, 6 bases. Per the germline V gene, CDR1 is GTSNPN and CDR2 is SVGIG (reference sequence). The CDR3 has 14 amino acids. Between the trimmed V and J ends, which lost 3 bases and 4 bases, there was a span of 15 bases. For the CDR3, the DNA is TGTGCCTGGAGCCTGGGGGGCAGGGCCTATGGCTACACCTTC. Translation gives CAWSLGGRAYGYTF.

CDR3 nucleotide sequence: TGCGCCAGCGCCCTAGCGGTCGGGACAGATACGCAGTATTTT. Translated, it gives CASALAVGTDTQYF. The chain carries TRBV5-1 and TRBJ2-3, with 7 bases that match TRBD2. Looked up from germline, CDR1 is SGHRS and CDR2 is YFSETQ. The CDR3 length is 14 residues. The junction had 8 bases not matched to a gene; V was cut back by 7 bases and J by 3 bases.

This clone has a single count. J is TRBJ2-4 and V is TRBV18, with no clear D. V was clipped by 3 bases and J by 0 bases, with 6 bases between them. In germline, CDR1 is KGHSH, CDR2 LQKENI. This CDR3 has 14 residues. The DNA of the CDR3 is TGTGCCAGCTCACCGCTCCAAGCCAAAAACATTCAGTACTTC. Amino acid sequence: CASSPLQAKNIQYF.

The genes are TRBV5-1 and TRBJ1-4; TRBD1 aligns across 7 bases. This CDR3 has 14 residues. V lost 0 bases to trimming and J lost 8 bases; unmatched junction nucleotides: 4. Germline V lookup: CDR1 SGHRS, CDR2 YFSETQ. DNA of the CDR3: TGCGCCAGCAGCTTGGACAGGGGAGGGGAAAAACTGTTTTTT. This sequence encodes CASSLDRGGEKLFF.